These T cell receptor beta chains were read from a single sample in a study of blood T cell repertoires in COVID-19. Sequencing used immunoSEQ multiplex PCR; TCRdb keeps in-frame clones, though not all of them. The table lists about 52,000 clones, about 85% of them singletons. The sequencing sample was made of peripheral blood. The receptors stem from a man in his 70s with active COVID-19. Both conserved end residues are part of each CDR3. D genes are given only for firm matches. A row's size may be missing; if present it is once, few, many or a size class.

v_call	cdr3_length	d_call	j_call	clone_size	cdr3_aa	cdr3_nt
TRBV12-3/TRBV12-4	13	NA	TRBJ1-5	NA	CASSYEGPQPQHF	TGTGCCAGCAGTTACGAGGGCCCTCAGCCCCAGCATTTT
TRBV4-1	13	NA	TRBJ2-4	NA	CASSQDRQNIQYF	TGCGCCAGCAGCCAAGACCGACAGAACATTCAGTACTTC
TRBV11-2	13	NA	TRBJ1-1	NA	CASSLDRNTEAFF	TGTGCCAGCAGCTTGGACAGGAACACTGAAGCTTTCTTT
TRBV30	13	TRBD1	TRBJ1-5	NA	CAWTGQGGQPQHF	TGTGCCTGGACCGGACAGGGGGGTCAGCCCCAGCATTTT
TRBV6-2/TRBV6-3	14	NA	TRBJ2-7	NA	CASSYRQNSYEQYF	TGTGCCAGCAGTTACAGACAGAACTCCTACGAGCAGTACTTC
TRBV6-2/TRBV6-3	12	NA	TRBJ1-2	NA	CASSWQNYGYTF	TGTGCCAGCAGTTGGCAGAACTATGGCTACACCTTC
TRBV30	15	NA	TRBJ1-1	once	CAWRKLSGRGTEAFF	TGTGCCTGGAGGAAGCTCAGTGGTAGGGGGACTGAAGCTTTCTTT
TRBV9	15	TRBD1	TRBJ1-2	NA	CASSANRGPNYGYTF	TGTGCCAGCAGCGCCAACAGGGGACCTAACTATGGCTACACCTTC
TRBV6-6	15	NA	TRBJ1-4	NA	CASSYSWGTNEKLFF	TGTGCCAGCAGTTACTCCTGGGGCACTAATGAAAAACTGTTTTTT
TRBV7-9	13	NA	TRBJ1-1	few	CASSPQTNTEAFF	TGTGCCAGCAGCCCACAGACGAACACTGAAGCTTTCTTT
TRBV7-8	14	NA	TRBJ2-3	few	CASSLTYYTDTQYF	TGTGCCAGCAGCTTAACCTACTACACAGATACGCAGTATTTT
TRBV3-1/TRBV3-2	12	NA	TRBJ1-1	medium-sized	CASSQGIIEAFF	TGTGCCAGCAGCCAAGGTATAATAGAAGCTTTCTTT
TRBV6-5	15	NA	TRBJ1-4	once	CASSYGGRGDEKLFF	TGTGCCAGCAGTTACGGGGGCAGGGGAGATGAAAAACTGTTTTTT
TRBV30	18	TRBD2	TRBJ2-2	NA	CAWRIGGLAGTNTGELFF	TGTGCCTGGAGAATCGGTGGGCTAGCGGGGACGAACACCGGGGAGCTGTTTTTT
TRBV10-3	12	TRBD1	TRBJ1-2	NA	CATGQENYGYTF	TGTGCCACAGGACAGGAGAACTATGGCTACACCTTC
TRBV30	15	TRBD1	TRBJ1-2	NA	CAWSSPGTGTYGYTF	TGTGCCTGGAGTTCCCCCGGGACAGGGACCTATGGCTACACCTTC
TRBV27	14	NA	TRBJ1-1	NA	CASSLWESFGEAFF	TGTGCCAGCAGTTTATGGGAGAGTTTCGGGGAAGCTTTCTTT
TRBV7-3	13	NA	TRBJ2-5	NA	CASSFGLGGTQYF	TGTGCCAGCAGCTTTGGGCTGGGAGGGACCCAGTACTTC
TRBV6-5	13	NA	TRBJ2-1	NA	CASSRPGSNEQFF	TGTGCCAGCAGTCGCCCAGGGTCCAATGAGCAGTTCTTC
TRBV19	17	TRBD2	TRBJ2-2	NA	CASSPLMLAGGSRELFF	TGTGCCAGTAGTCCTCTTATGTTAGCGGGGGGCTCAAGGGAGCTGTTTTTT
TRBV6-5	15	TRBD1	TRBJ2-2	NA	CASSYPGQGPGELFF	TGTGCCAGCAGTTACCCGGGACAGGGGCCCGGGGAGCTGTTTTTT
TRBV11-2	14	NA	TRBJ2-5	NA	CASSLEGTQETQYF	TGTGCCAGCAGCTTAGAGGGCACCCAAGAGACCCAGTACTTC
TRBV6-2/TRBV6-3	13	NA	TRBJ2-2	few	CASTPGELRELFF	TGTGCCAGCACCCCCGGGGAGCTAAGAGAGCTGTTTTTT
TRBV24-1	14	NA	TRBJ1-2	NA	CATSRSQGTAGYTF	TGTGCCACCAGTCGCTCGCAGGGAACGGCTGGCTACACCTTC
TRBV19	14	NA	TRBJ2-7	NA	CASSMTGGHYEQYF	TGTGCCAGTAGTATGACCGGGGGGCACTACGAGCAGTACTTC
TRBV12-3/TRBV12-4	12	TRBD2	TRBJ2-1	NA	CASREAYNEQFF	TGTGCCAGCCGGGAGGCCTACAATGAGCAGTTCTTC
TRBV3-1/TRBV3-2	12	NA	TRBJ1-2	NA	CASSQGAKGYTF	TGTGCCAGCAGCCAGGGGGCGAAGGGCTACACCTTC
TRBV3-1/TRBV3-2	15	TRBD1	TRBJ2-7	NA	CAGSQWTGASYEQYF	TGTGCCGGCAGCCAGTGGACAGGGGCCTCGTACGAGCAGTACTTC
TRBV10-3	14	NA	TRBJ1-1	NA	CAISDRGGNTEAFF	TGTGCCATCAGTGATAGGGGAGGAAACACTGAAGCTTTCTTT
TRBV18	13	NA	TRBJ1-6	NA	CASSPNINSPLHF	TGTGCCAGCTCACCAAATATCAATTCACCCCTCCACTTT
TRBV27	13	NA	TRBJ1-5	NA	CASSLRGNQPQHF	TGTGCCAGCAGTTTACGGGGAAATCAGCCCCAGCATTTT
TRBV18	14	NA	TRBJ2-3	NA	CASSQRTGTDTQYF	TGTGCCAGCTCACAGAGGACAGGCACAGATACGCAGTATTTT
TRBV18	16	NA	TRBJ1-5	NA	CASSPAGGDDNQPQHF	TGTGCCAGCTCACCAGCGGGGGGCGACGATAATCAGCCCCAGCATTTT
TRBV9	15	NA	TRBJ2-3	NA	CASSGGIVSTDTQYF	TGTGCCAGCAGCGGCGGGATCGTGAGCACAGATACGCAGTATTTT
TRBV10-3	15	NA	TRBJ1-3	NA	CAISESGLSGNTIYF	TGTGCCATCAGTGAGTCTGGCCTCTCTGGAAACACCATATATTTT
TRBV6-5	13	TRBD1	TRBJ2-5	NA	CASIETGPETQYF	TGTGCCAGCATCGAGACAGGGCCAGAGACCCAGTACTTC
TRBV18	14	TRBD1	TRBJ2-7	NA	CASSARQGAYEQYF	TGTGCCAGCTCGGCTAGACAGGGAGCCTACGAGCAGTACTTC
TRBV29-1	11	NA	TRBJ2-7	NA	CSVPRGGEQYF	TGCAGCGTTCCACGAGGGGGCGAGCAGTACTTC
TRBV6-2/TRBV6-3	13	NA	TRBJ1-6	few	CASSPIGRRSLHF	TGTGCCAGCAGCCCCATCGGGCGGAGGTCCCTCCACTTT
TRBV7-9	17	NA	TRBJ1-4	NA	CASSLAARGPTNEKLFF	TGTGCCAGCAGCTTAGCGGCCAGGGGTCCAACTAATGAAAAACTGTTTTTT
TRBV7-9	17	NA	TRBJ1-1	NA	CASSHGRDTRANTEAFF	TGTGCCAGCAGCCACGGGAGGGACACAAGGGCGAACACTGAAGCTTTCTTT
TRBV27	13	NA	TRBJ2-5	NA	CASRRIGQETQYF	TGTGCCAGCAGAAGGATCGGGCAAGAGACCCAGTACTTC
TRBV7-9	14	NA	TRBJ1-5	NA	CASSPRSQEWPQHF	TGTGCCAGCAGCCCCCGGTCGCAGGAATGGCCCCAGCATTTT
TRBV15	14	TRBD1	TRBJ2-3	NA	CATSRGQGSDTQYF	TGTGCCACCAGCAGAGGACAGGGGTCAGATACGCAGTATTTT
TRBV5-6	14	TRBD1	TRBJ1-2	few	CASSRDRGPYGYTF	TGTGCCAGCAGCCGGGACAGGGGTCCTTATGGCTACACCTTC
TRBV5-1	17	TRBD1	TRBJ2-7	NA	CASSLYPTGQGADEQYF	TGCGCCAGCAGCTTGTATCCAACAGGTCAGGGGGCAGATGAGCAGTACTTC